The rows below give T cell receptor beta chains drawn from one sample of a study of blood T cell repertoires in COVID-19. TCRdb keeps only in-frame clones here, not all; method: immunoSEQ multiplex PCR. The table has approximately 230,000 clones, roughly 82% seen once. Input material: peripheral blood. The source of these receptors is a woman over 75 with active or convalescent COVID-19. The CDR3 runs from the conserved cysteine through the conserved F or W. Fields, in order: V gene, D gene, J gene, CDR3 DNA, CDR3 protein. A D gene is named only where the DNA matches it firmly.

V: TRBV2
D: -
J: TRBJ1-6
DNA: TGTGCCAGCAGTTACAATTACAGGGCCAATAATTCACCCCTCCACTTT
CDR3: CASSYNYRANNSPLHF

V: TRBV2
D: -
J: TRBJ1-5
DNA: TGTGCCAGCAGTGTTGAGAGATACTATCAGCCCCAGCATTTT
CDR3: CASSVERYYQPQHF

V: TRBV19
D: -
J: TRBJ1-1
DNA: TGTGCCAGTAGTCCTCCAGGGCGGGGGTGGACTGAAGCTTTCTTT
CDR3: CASSPPGRGWTEAFF

V: TRBV18
D: -
J: TRBJ2-2
DNA: TGTGCCAGCTCACCACCGCGGGATTCAAGGGAGCTGTTTTTT
CDR3: CASSPPRDSRELFF

V: TRBV30
D: -
J: TRBJ1-1
DNA: TGTGCCTGGAGCCTACAGGCGATCTCTTCCCGGGCTTTCTTT
CDR3: CAWSLQAISSRAFF

V: TRBV2
D: -
J: TRBJ2-3
DNA: TGTGCCAGCAGTGAAGGGCTTTCTAGCACAGATACGCAGTATTTT
CDR3: CASSEGLSSTDTQYF

V: TRBV5-1
D: -
J: TRBJ2-7
DNA: TGCGCCAGCAGCTTGGCCAACAGGGCAGACGAGCAGTACTTC
CDR3: CASSLANRADEQYF

V: TRBV5-5
D: -
J: TRBJ2-7
DNA: TGTGCCAGCAGCTTGGATTGGGAGAAGGGTCGGGAGCAGTACTTC
CDR3: CASSLDWEKGREQYF

V: TRBV19
D: TRBD2
J: TRBJ2-1
DNA: TGTGCCAGTAGTATAACATTAGCGGGAGGCCACAATGAGCAGTTCTTC
CDR3: CASSITLAGGHNEQFF

V: TRBV5-4
D: -
J: TRBJ1-4
DNA: TGTGCCAGCAGCTGGCGCGCGGGAGGAACTAATGAAAAACTGTTTTTT
CDR3: CASSWRAGGTNEKLFF

V: TRBV2
D: -
J: TRBJ1-1
DNA: TGTGCCAGCAGTGAACGGGAATGGGGTACTGAAGCTTTCTTT
CDR3: CASSEREWGTEAFF